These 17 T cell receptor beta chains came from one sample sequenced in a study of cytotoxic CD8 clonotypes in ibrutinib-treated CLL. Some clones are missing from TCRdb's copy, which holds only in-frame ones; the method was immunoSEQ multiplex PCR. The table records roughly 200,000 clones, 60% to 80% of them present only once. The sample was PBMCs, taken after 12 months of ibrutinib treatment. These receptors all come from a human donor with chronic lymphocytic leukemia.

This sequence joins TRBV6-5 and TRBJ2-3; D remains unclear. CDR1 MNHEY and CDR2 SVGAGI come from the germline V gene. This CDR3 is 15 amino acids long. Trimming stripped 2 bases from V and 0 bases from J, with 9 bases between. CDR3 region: CASSYGEPSTDTQYF. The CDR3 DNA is TGTGCCAGCAGTTACGGAGAACCAAGCACAGATACGCAGTATTTT.

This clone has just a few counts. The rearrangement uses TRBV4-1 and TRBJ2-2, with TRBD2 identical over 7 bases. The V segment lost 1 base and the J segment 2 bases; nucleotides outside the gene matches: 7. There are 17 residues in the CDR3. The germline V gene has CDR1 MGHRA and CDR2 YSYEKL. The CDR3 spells CASSQGGLAVNTGELFF. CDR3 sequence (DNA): TGCGCCAGCAGCCAAGGAGGGCTAGCGGTTAACACCGGGGAGCTGTTTTTT.

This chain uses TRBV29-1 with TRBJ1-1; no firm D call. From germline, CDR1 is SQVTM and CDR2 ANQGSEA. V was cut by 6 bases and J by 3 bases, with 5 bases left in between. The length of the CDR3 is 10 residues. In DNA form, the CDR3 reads TGCAGCGTGTTCGACACTGAAGCTTTCTTT. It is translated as CSVFDTEAFF.

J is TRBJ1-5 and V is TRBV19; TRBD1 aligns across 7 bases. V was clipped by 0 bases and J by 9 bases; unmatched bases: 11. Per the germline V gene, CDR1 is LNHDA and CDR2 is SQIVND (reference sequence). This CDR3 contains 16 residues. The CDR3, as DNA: TGTGCCAGTAGTATAGACCGACGACAGGGACGTGCGCCCCAGCATTTT. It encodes CASSIDRRQGRAPQHF. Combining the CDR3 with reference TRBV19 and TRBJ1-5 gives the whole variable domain DGGITQSPKYLFRKEGQNVTLSCEQNLNHDAMYWYRQDPGQGLRLIYYSQIVNDFQKGDIAEGYSVSREKKESFPLTVTSAQKNPTAFYLCASSIDRRQGRAPQHFGDGTRLSIL.

CDR3: CASSQDPSPTGFYNEQFF. The CDR3 DNA is TGCGCCAGCAGCCAAGACCCCTCCCCGACAGGTTTCTACAATGAGCAGTTCTTC. V gene TRBV4-1 combines with J gene TRBJ2-1; D is perhaps TRBD1 (6 bases). Germline loops: CDR1 MGHRA, CDR2 YSYEKL. The CDR3 is made up of 18 amino acids. The V gene lost 0 bases and the J gene lost 3 bases, with 18 bases spanning the gap.

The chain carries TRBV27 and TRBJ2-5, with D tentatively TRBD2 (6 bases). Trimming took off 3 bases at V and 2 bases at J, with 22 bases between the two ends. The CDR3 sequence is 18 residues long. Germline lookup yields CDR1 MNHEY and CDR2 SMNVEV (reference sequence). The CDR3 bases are TGTGCCAGCAGTTTCCGTCGGAGGGCTGGGGCAAATCAAGAGACCCAGTACTTC. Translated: CASSFRRRAGANQETQYF.

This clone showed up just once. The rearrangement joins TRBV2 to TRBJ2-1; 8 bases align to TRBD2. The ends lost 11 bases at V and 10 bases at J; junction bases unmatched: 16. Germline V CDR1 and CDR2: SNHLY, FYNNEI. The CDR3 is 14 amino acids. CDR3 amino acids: CAWPPTGGLGEQFF. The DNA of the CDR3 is TGTGCCTGGCCCCCAACGGGAGGGCTTGGAGAGCAGTTCTTC.

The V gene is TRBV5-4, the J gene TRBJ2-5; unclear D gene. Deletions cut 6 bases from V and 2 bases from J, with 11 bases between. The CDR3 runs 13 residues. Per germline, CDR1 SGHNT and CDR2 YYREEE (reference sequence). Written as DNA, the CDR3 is TGTGCCAGCAAACCTGGCGGACAAGAGACCCAGTACTTC. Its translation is CASKPGGQETQYF. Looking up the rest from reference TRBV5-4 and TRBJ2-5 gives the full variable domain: ETGVTQSPTHLIKTRGQQVTLRCSSQSGHNTVSWYQQALGQGPQFIFQYYREEENGRGNFPPRFSGLQFPNYSSELNVNALELDDSALYLCASKPGGQETQYFGPGTRLLVL.

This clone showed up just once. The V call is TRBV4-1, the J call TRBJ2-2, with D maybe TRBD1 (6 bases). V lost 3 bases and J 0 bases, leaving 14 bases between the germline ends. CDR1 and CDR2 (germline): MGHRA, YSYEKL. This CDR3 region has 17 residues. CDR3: CASSQGLGASNTGELFF. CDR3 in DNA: TGCGCCAGCAGCCAGGGCTTGGGGGCCTCGAACACCGGGGAGCTGTTTTTT.

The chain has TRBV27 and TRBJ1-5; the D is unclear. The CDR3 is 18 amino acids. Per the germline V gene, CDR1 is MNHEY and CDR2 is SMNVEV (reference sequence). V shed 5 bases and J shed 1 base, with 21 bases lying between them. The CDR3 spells CASSPSGPSPGSNQPQHF. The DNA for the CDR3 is TGTGCCAGCAGTCCCTCTGGTCCTTCCCCGGGAAGCAATCAGCCCCAGCATTTT.

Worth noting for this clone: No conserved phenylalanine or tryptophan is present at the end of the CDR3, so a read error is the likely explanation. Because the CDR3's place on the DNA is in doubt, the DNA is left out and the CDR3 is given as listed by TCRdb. CDR3 amino acids: CASKGGDRATLI. V usage is TRBV2 and J usage is TRBJ2-7; TRBD1, the D gene given by the table, was not confirmed from the DNA. The CDR3 region is 12 residues in length, termini included. CDR1 and CDR2 (germline): SNHLY, FYNNEI.

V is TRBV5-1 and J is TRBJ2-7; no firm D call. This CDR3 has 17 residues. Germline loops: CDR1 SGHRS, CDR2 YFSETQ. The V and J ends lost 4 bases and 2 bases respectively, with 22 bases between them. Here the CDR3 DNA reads TGCGCCAGCAGCCCGCTTGGAATTTCGACCCAGGCCTACGAGCAGTACTTC. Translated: CASSPLGISTQAYEQYF.

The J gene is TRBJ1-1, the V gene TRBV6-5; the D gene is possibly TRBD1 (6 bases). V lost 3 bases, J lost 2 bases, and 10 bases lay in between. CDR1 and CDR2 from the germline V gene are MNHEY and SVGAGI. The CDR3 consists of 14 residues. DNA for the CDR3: TGTGCCAGCAGTTATTCGGGGGCAAACACTGAAGCTTTCTTT. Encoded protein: CASSYSGANTEAFF.

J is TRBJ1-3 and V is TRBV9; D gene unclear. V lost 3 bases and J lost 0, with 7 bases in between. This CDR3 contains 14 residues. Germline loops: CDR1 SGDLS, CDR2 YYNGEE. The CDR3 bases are TGTGCCAGCAGCGAGATCCTCTCTGGAAACACCATATATTTT. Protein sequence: CASSEILSGNTIYF.

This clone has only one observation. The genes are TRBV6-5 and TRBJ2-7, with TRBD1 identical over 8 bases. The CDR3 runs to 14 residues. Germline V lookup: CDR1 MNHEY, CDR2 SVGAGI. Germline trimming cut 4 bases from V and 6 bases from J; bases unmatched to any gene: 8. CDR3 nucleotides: TGTGCCAGCAGTTTGACAGGGGTAGCACGCGAGCAGTACTTC. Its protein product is CASSLTGVAREQYF.

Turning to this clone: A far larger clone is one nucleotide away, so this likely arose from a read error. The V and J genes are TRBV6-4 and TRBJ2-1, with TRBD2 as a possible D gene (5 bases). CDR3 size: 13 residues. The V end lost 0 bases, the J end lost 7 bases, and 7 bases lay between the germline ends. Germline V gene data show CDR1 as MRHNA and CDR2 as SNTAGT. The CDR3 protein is CASSDSSENEQFF. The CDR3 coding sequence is TGTGCCAGCAGTGACTCTAGCGAGAATGAGCAGTTCTTC.

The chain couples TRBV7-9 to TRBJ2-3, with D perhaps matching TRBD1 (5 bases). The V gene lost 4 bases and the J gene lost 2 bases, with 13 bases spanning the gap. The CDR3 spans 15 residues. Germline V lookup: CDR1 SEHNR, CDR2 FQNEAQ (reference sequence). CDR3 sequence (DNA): TGTGCCAGCAGCTCAAGACTGGGGCACACAGATACGCAGTATTTT. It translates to CASSSRLGHTDTQYF.